The 30 T cell receptor beta chains in this list originate from one sample, sequenced in a study of shared clonotypes between healthy human individuals. TCRdb's copy holds only in-frame clones and misses some; the assay was immunoSEQ multiplex PCR. The profile shows about 2.4 million clones, over 85% of them singletons. Sequencing input: naive CD4+ T cells from PBMCs. Regarding subset: CD45RA+ positively selected. The receptors were sampled from a man between 18 and 29 years old in good health. Some clones in this sample may be carry-over from other donors' samples.

The chain employs TRBV28 and TRBJ2-1, with D possibly matching TRBD1 (5 bases). The CDR3 length is 15 residues. CDR1 MDHEN and CDR2 SYDVKM come from the germline V gene. The V gene lost 6 bases and the J gene lost 4 bases, with 16 bases spanning the gap. CDR3 sequence: CASSFVRAEYNEQFF. The CDR3 DNA reads as TGTGCCAGCAGCTTCGTCAGGGCAGAATACAATGAGCAGTTCTTC.

This chain joins TRBV10-3 and TRBJ1-5; D unresolved. The CDR3 is made up of 13 amino acids. V lost 3 bases to trimming and J lost 7 bases, with 10 bases between them. The germline V gene encodes CDR1 ENHRY and CDR2 SYGVKD. The chain's CDR3 is CAISDGSSQPQHF. CDR3 nucleotides: TGTGCCATCAGTGATGGCAGCTCACAGCCCCAGCATTTT.

The V call is TRBV5-6, the J call TRBJ2-7; TRBD1 agrees at 7 bases. Germline CDR1 and CDR2: SGHDT and YYEEEE. The CDR3 contains 14 residues. Trimming took 5 bases from V and 0 from J; bases not matched to a gene: 5. The CDR3 reads CASSFRGHSYEQYF. In DNA, the CDR3 is TGTGCCAGCAGTTTTAGGGGGCACTCCTACGAGCAGTACTTC.

The chain couples TRBV6-5 to TRBJ1-1; D gene unclear. This CDR3 comprises 14 residues. With 2 bases removed from V and 4 bases from J, the gap between germline ends came to 11 bases. Germline CDR1 and CDR2: MNHEY and SVGAGI. The CDR3 sequence is CASSYREEGTEAFF. In nucleotides, the CDR3 is TGTGCCAGCAGTTACAGGGAAGAAGGCACTGAAGCTTTCTTT.

About this clone itself: Other DNA sequences in this sample translate to the same CDR3. The genes are TRBV28 and TRBJ2-3; D might be TRBD2 (7 bases). The CDR3 is 15 residues long. Germline V gene lookup returns CDR1 MDHEN and CDR2 SYDVKM. V gave up 2 bases and J gave up 1 base, with 10 bases separating them. This CDR3 is CASSLGGAGTDTQYF. The CDR3 DNA reads as TGTGCCAGCAGTTTAGGGGGGGCGGGCACAGATACGCAGTATTTT.

The chain employs TRBV6-6 and TRBJ1-5; perhaps TRBD1 as D (6 bases). With 6 bases removed from V and 4 bases from J, the gap between germline ends came to 19 bases. The CDR3 covers 16 residues. Germline CDR1 and CDR2: MNHNY and SVGAGI (reference sequence). The DNA for the CDR3 is TGTGCCAGCAGCCTACTCGGGGGGGCGGGGAATCAGCCCCAGCATTTT. Protein product: CASSLLGGAGNQPQHF.

CDR3 residues: CASSLGEWTEAFF. DNA for the CDR3: TGTGCCAGCAGCTTAGGGGAGTGGACTGAAGCTTTCTTT. J is TRBJ1-1 and V is TRBV11-2; no clear D. This CDR3 has 13 residues. V was trimmed by 1 base and J by 5 bases, leaving 8 bases between them. CDR1 and CDR2 from the germline V gene are SGHAT and FQNNGV.

The V gene is TRBV19, the J gene TRBJ2-1, with TRBD2 matching 12 bases. The V and J ends lost 6 bases and 8 bases, in that order; junction bases with no gene match: 8. Germline lookup yields CDR1 LNHDA and CDR2 SQIVND (reference sequence). The CDR3 sequence is 15 residues long. CDR3 residues: CASSSLAGGRDEQFF. CDR3 nucleotides: TGTGCCAGTAGCAGCCTAGCGGGAGGGCGCGATGAGCAGTTCTTC.

The rearrangement uses TRBV28 and TRBJ1-1; 12 bases map to TRBD1. J was trimmed by 6 bases and V by 7 bases; bases with no gene match: 15. The CDR3 is made up of 17 amino acids. Germline V gives CDR1 MDHEN, CDR2 SYDVKM. CDR3 DNA sequence: TGTGCCAGCATTCCCCCACATCCGGGACAGGGGGCCTCTGAAGCTTTCTTT. Translating gives CASIPPHPGQGASEAFF.

The V and J genes are TRBV30 and TRBJ1-2; D perhaps matches TRBD1 (5 bases). The CDR3 sequence is 16 residues long. Trimming stripped 0 bases from V and 5 bases from J, with 19 bases between. CDR1 GTSNPN and CDR2 SVGIG come from the germline V gene (reference sequence). This CDR3 reads CAWSVRGLEGQYGYTF. The CDR3, as DNA: TGTGCCTGGAGTGTACGGGGTCTTGAGGGGCAATATGGCTACACCTTC.

The chain combines TRBV19 with TRBJ1-2, with 8 positions matching TRBD1. The V segment lost 3 bases and the J segment 8 bases; nucleotides outside the gene matches: 8. Germline V gene lookup returns CDR1 LNHDA and CDR2 SQIVND (reference sequence). This CDR3 contains 14 residues. CDR3 in amino acids: CASSMLQGAQGYTF. The DNA for the CDR3 is TGTGCCAGTAGTATGCTCCAGGGGGCGCAGGGCTACACCTTC.

V gene TRBV29-1 combines with J gene TRBJ1-4, with 7 bases lining up with TRBD1. This CDR3 contains 15 residues. J lost 5 bases, V lost 6 bases, and 12 bases had no gene match. From germline, CDR1 is SQVTM and CDR2 ANQGSEA. In nucleotides, the CDR3 is TGCAGCGTCGTTGACCCTTGGACAGGAAATGAAAAACTGTTTTTT. This sequence encodes CSVVDPWTGNEKLFF.

This chain uses TRBV15 with TRBJ2-1, with 7 bases fitting TRBD2. V lost 0 bases and J lost 5; bases outside the gene matches: 4. CDR3 length equals 15 residues. Per the germline V gene, CDR1 is LNHNV and CDR2 is YYDKDF (reference sequence). CDR3 residues: CATSRERLADNEQFF. CDR3 DNA: TGTGCCACCAGCAGAGAACGACTAGCCGACAATGAGCAGTTCTTC.

The J gene is TRBJ1-1, the V gene TRBV29-1, with TRBD1 matching over 9 bases. Trimming at V came to 7 bases and at J to 5 bases, leaving 11 bases not matched to a gene. The CDR3 runs to 14 residues. Looked up from germline, CDR1 is SQVTM and CDR2 is ANQGSEA. The CDR3 nucleotides read TGCAGCGCCAACGTACAGGGGGCGCGGACTGAAGCTTTCTTT. This codes for CSANVQGARTEAFF.

This clone appeared once. The CDR3 DNA is TGTGCCAGCAGTTTCCTTCTACCGGGACAGAGCACAGATACGCAGTATTTT. This codes for CASSFLLPGQSTDTQYF. The chain joins TRBV28 to TRBJ2-3, with 7 bases matching TRBD1. V trimming: 3 bases; J trimming: 0 bases; junction bases outside the gene matches: 9. Germline V gene sequence: CDR1 MDHEN, CDR2 SYDVKM. CDR3 length: 17 residues.

The gene calls are TRBV6-5 and TRBJ2-3; perhaps TRBD1 as D (5 bases). Germline-derived CDR1 and CDR2 are MNHEY and SVGAGI. V dropped 5 bases and J dropped 0 bases, with 12 bases sitting between them. The CDR3 has 15 residues. CDR3 in DNA: TGTGCCAGCAGTCGGACACCTCAGAGCACAGATACGCAGTATTTT. Its translation: CASSRTPQSTDTQYF.

Concerning this clone itself: Additional DNA sequences in this sample encode the identical CDR3. V is TRBV5-1 and J is TRBJ2-7; 9 positions agree with TRBD1. Germline trimming cut 0 bases from V and 5 bases from J; bases unmatched to any gene: 0. CDR3 length equals 13 residues. The V gene's germline CDR1 is SGHRS and CDR2 YFSETQ. CDR3 nucleotides: TGCGCCAGCAGCTTGGGACAGGGGGACGAGCAGTACTTC. Residues: CASSLGQGDEQYF.

As to this clone: Other nucleotide sequences in the sample specify the same CDR3. The chain employs TRBV19 and TRBJ1-2; D is perhaps TRBD1 (5 bases). The CDR3 extends over 13 amino acids. Germline V gene sequence: CDR1 LNHDA, CDR2 SQIVND (reference sequence). Trimming stripped 3 bases from V and 3 bases from J, with 8 bases between. The CDR3 reads CASSIGTHYGYTF. CDR3 in DNA: TGTGCCAGTAGTATCGGGACTCACTATGGCTACACCTTC.

The chain is built from TRBV6-1 and TRBJ2-7; no clear D gene. V was shortened by 4 bases and J by 2 bases, with 9 bases between the two germline ends. CDR1 is MNHNS, CDR2 SASEGT, per germline. The CDR3 contains 13 residues. This CDR3 is CASSVTLTYEQYF. CDR3 DNA sequence: TGTGCCAGCAGTGTGACTCTTACCTACGAGCAGTACTTC.

The V gene is TRBV19, the J gene TRBJ1-2, with 9 bases aligning to TRBD1. The CDR3 has 14 residues. The junction had 9 bases not matched to a gene; V was cut back by 5 bases and J by 8 bases. Germline CDR1 LNHDA, CDR2 SQIVND (reference sequence). The CDR3 region has the DNA TGTGCCAGTAGTCAGGACAGGGGATCGGGAGGCTACACCTTC. As protein: CASSQDRGSGGYTF. The full variable domain, completed using reference TRBV19 and TRBJ1-2, is DGGITQSPKYLFRKEGQNVTLSCEQNLNHDAMYWYRQDPGQGLRLIYYSQIVNDFQKGDIAEGYSVSREKKESFPLTVTSAQKNPTAFYLCASSQDRGSGGYTFGSGTRLTVV.

J is TRBJ1-4 and V is TRBV2; D ambiguous. CDR1 is SNHLY, CDR2 FYNNEI, per germline. V was pared by 6 bases and J by 0 bases, with 17 bases between. This CDR3 is built from 17 residues. Here the CDR3 reads CASRVRRTASTNEKLFF. For the CDR3, the DNA is TGTGCCAGCAGGGTCAGAAGGACGGCTTCAACTAATGAAAAACTGTTTTTT.

The chain combines TRBV5-5 with TRBJ2-1; 11 nucleotides match TRBD2. Germline V gives CDR1 SGHKS, CDR2 YYEKEE (reference sequence). V was clipped by 4 bases and J by 8 bases; unmatched bases: 8. The CDR3 is 15 amino acids. In DNA, the CDR3 is TGTGCCAGCAGCGCACTAGCGGGAGTGACTTATGAGCAGTTCTTC. Protein product: CASSALAGVTYEQFF.

Comments on this clone: In the same sample, other DNA sequences code for this CDR3. The rearrangement joins TRBV6-5 to TRBJ2-7, with 10 nucleotides matching TRBD2. The CDR3 spans 16 residues. V shed 0 bases and J 1 base; nucleotides not matched to a gene: 3. Germline lookup yields CDR1 MNHEY and CDR2 SVGAGI. The CDR3 protein is CASSYSRTSGSYEQYF. CDR3 coding DNA: TGTGCCAGCAGTTACTCACGGACTAGCGGATCCTACGAGCAGTACTTC.

This rearrangement joins TRBV29-1 to TRBJ2-4; 10 bases are shared with TRBD2. The V and J ends lost 4 bases and 8 bases, in that order; junction bases with no gene match: 8. The CDR3 sequence is 14 residues long. CDR1 and CDR2 (germline): SQVTM, ANQGSEA. The CDR3 DNA reads as TGCAGCGTTGGTCCTAGCGGGAGAAGGGACATTCAGTACTTC. Translating it yields CSVGPSGRRDIQYF.

The chain couples TRBV5-4 to TRBJ2-1; D gene unclear. Looked up from germline, CDR1 is SGHNT and CDR2 is YYREEE (reference sequence). CDR3 length: 13 amino acids. Trimming shortened V by 0 bases and J by 6 bases, and 7 bases separated the two germline ends. CDR3 protein: CASSLGVPNEQFF. CDR3 DNA: TGTGCCAGCAGCTTGGGGGTCCCCAATGAGCAGTTCTTC.

With regard to this clone: The same CDR3 can be traced to other DNA sequences in this sample. V and J are TRBV7-2 and TRBJ1-2; perhaps TRBD1 as D (5 bases). Germline loops: CDR1 SGHTA, CDR2 FQGNSA. This CDR3 is 13 amino acids long. Trimming cost V 1 base and J 4 bases, with 7 bases left between them. The CDR3: CASSLGGSYGYTF. The CDR3 nucleotides are TGTGCCAGCAGCTTAGGGGGCTCCTATGGCTACACCTTC.

This chain links TRBV29-1 with TRBJ2-7; possibly TRBD1 for D (6 bases). Deletions cut 5 bases from V and 3 bases from J, with 11 bases between. Germline lookup yields CDR1 SQVTM and CDR2 ANQGSEA. The CDR3 covers 12 residues. The CDR3 DNA follows: TGCAGCGTTTCCACAGGGTACTACGAGCAGTACTTC. The encoded protein is CSVSTGYYEQYF.

The chain links TRBV7-3 to TRBJ1-2; D not resolved. This CDR3 is built from 13 residues. V lost 2 bases and J lost 8, with 12 bases in between. Germline loops: CDR1 SGHTA, CDR2 FQGTGA. Here the CDR3 DNA reads TGTGCCAGCAGCTTAGAGTCAGGCGGAGGCTACACCTTC. As protein: CASSLESGGGYTF.

J is TRBJ1-2 and V is TRBV28; D not resolved. V was shortened by 2 bases and J by 7 bases, with 17 bases between the two germline ends. CDR3 size: 15 residues. The germline V gene has CDR1 MDHEN and CDR2 SYDVKM. CDR3 amino acids: CASSLVNPLFPGYTF. The CDR3 DNA reads TGTGCCAGCAGTTTAGTTAATCCCCTCTTTCCTGGCTACACCTTC.

The chain has TRBV28 and TRBJ2-1; 9 nucleotides line up with TRBD1. Germline CDR1 is MDHEN and CDR2 is SYDVKM. J lost 0 bases, V lost 6 bases, and 12 bases had no gene match. The CDR3 length is 18 residues. The CDR3 coding sequence is TGTGCCAGCAGGATCCCCAGGGACAGGGCCCCCTCCTACAATGAGCAGTTCTTC. Residues: CASRIPRDRAPSYNEQFF.